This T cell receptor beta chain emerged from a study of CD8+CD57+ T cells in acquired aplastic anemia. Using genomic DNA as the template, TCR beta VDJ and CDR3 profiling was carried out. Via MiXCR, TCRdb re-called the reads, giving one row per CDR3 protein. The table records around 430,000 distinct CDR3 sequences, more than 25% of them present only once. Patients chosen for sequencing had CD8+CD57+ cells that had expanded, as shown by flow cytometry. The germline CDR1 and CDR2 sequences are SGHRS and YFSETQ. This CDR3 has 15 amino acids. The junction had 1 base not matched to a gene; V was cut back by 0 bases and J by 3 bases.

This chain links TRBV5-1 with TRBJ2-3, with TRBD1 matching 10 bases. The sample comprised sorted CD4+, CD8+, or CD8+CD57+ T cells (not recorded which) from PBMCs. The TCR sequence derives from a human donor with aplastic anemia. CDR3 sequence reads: CASSLVGQGTDTQYF. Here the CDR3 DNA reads TGCGCCAGCAGCTTGGTGGGACAGGGGACAGATACGCAGTATTTT.